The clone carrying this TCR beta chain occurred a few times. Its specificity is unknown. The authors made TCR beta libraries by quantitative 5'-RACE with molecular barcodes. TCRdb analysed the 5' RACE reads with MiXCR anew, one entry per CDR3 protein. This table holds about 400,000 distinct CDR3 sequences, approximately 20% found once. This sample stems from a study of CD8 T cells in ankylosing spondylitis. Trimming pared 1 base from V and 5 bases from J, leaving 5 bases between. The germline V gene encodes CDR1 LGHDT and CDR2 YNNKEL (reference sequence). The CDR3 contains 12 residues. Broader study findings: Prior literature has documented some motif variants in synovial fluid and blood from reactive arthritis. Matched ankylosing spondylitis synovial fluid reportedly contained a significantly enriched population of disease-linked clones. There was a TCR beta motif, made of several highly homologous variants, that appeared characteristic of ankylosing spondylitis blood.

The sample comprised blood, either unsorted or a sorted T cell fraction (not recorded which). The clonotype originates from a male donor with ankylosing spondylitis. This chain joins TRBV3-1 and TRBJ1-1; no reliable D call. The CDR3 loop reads CASSQVKTEAFF. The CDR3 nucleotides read TGTGCCAGCAGCCAAGTTAAAACTGAAGCTTTCTTT.